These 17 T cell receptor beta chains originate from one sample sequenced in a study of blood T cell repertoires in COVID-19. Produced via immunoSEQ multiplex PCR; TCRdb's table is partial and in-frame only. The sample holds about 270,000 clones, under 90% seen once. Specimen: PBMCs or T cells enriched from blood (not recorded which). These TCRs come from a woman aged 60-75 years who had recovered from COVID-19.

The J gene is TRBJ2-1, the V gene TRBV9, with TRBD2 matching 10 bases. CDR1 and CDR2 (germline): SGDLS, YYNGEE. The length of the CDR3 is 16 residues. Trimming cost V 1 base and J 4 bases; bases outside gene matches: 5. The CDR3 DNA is TGTGCCAGCAGCGTAATTCCAGCGGGAGGGTACAATGAGCAGTTCTTC. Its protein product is CASSVIPAGGYNEQFF.

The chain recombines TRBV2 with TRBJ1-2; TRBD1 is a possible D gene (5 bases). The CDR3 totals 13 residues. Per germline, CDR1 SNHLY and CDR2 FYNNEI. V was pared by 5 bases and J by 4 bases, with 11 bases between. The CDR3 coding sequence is TGTGCCAGCAGTTCCGGGACTCGCTATGGCTACACCTTC. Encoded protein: CASSSGTRYGYTF.

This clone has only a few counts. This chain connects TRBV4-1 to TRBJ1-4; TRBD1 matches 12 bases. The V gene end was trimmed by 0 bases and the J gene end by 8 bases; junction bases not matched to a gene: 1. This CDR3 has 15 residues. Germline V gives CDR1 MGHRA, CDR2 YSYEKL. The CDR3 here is CASSQDGTGGEKLFF. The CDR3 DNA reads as TGCGCCAGCAGCCAAGACGGGACAGGGGGCGAAAAACTGTTTTTT.

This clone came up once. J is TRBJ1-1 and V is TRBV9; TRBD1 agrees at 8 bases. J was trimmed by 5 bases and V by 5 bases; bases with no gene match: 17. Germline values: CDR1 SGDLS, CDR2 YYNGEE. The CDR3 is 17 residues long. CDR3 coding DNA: TGTGCCAGCAGGCCCTTCCCGCGCGGACAGGGAAGAACTGAAGCTTTCTTT. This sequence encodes CASRPFPRGQGRTEAFF.

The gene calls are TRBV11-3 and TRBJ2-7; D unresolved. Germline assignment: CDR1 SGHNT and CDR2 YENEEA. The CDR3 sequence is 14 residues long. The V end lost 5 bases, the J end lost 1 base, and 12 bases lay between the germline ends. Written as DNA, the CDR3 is TGTGCCAGCAGCGACACAACACGTTCCTACGAGCAGTACTTC. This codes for CASSDTTRSYEQYF.

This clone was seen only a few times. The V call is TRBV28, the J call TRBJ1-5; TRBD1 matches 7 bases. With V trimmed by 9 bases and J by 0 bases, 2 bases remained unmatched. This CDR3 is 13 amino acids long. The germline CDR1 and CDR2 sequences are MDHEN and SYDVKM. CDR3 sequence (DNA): TGTGCCAGTGGACAGGATAGCAATCAGCCCCAGCATTTT. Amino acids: CASGQDSNQPQHF. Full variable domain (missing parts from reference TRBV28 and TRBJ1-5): DVKVTQSSRYLVKRTGEKVFLECVQDMDHENMFWYRQDPGLGLRLIYFSYDVKMKEKGDIPEGYSVSREKKERFSLILESASTNQTSMYLCASGQDSNQPQHFGDGTRLSIL.

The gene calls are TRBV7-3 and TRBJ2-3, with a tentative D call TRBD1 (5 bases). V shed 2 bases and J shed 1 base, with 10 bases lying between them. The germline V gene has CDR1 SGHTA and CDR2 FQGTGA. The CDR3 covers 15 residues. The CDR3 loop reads CASSLYKGRTDTQYF. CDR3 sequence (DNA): TGTGCCAGCAGCTTATATAAGGGGCGCACAGATACGCAGTATTTT.

CDR3 nucleotides: TGTGCCAGCAGCCAGGGACTAGCGGGAAGCCCCTACGAGCAGTACTTC. Translated: CASSQGLAGSPYEQYF. The chain is built from TRBV7-6 and TRBJ2-7; 13 bases are shared with TRBD2. In germline, CDR1 is SGHVS, CDR2 FNYEAQ. V lost 5 bases, J lost 2 bases, and 6 bases stayed unmatched. CDR3 length: 16 residues.

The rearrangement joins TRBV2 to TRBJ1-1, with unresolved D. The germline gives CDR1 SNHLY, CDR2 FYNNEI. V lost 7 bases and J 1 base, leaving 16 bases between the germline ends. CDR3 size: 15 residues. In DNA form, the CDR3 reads TGTGCCAGCAAATTAGAGAGCGGTGAGAACACTGAAGCTTTCTTT. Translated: CASKLESGENTEAFF.

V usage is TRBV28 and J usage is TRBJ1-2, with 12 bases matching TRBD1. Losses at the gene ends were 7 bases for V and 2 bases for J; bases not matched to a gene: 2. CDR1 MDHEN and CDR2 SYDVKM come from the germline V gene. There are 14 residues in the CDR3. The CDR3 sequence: CASTGTGGNYGYTF. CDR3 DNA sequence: TGTGCCAGCACAGGGACAGGGGGCAACTATGGCTACACCTTC.

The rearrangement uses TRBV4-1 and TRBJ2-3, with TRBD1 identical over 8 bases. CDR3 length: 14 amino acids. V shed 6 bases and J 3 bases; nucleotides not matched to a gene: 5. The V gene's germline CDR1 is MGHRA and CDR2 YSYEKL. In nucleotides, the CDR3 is TGCGCCAGCAGATCAGGGGGCCATACAGATACGCAGTATTTT. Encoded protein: CASRSGGHTDTQYF.

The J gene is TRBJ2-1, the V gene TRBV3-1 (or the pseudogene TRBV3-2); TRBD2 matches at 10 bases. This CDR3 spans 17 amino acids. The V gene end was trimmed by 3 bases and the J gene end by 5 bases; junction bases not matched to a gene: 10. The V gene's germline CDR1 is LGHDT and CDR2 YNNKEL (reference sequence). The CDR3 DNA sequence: TGTGCCAGCAGCCAGGGGGGTAGCGGGAGGCTAAACAATGAGCAGTTCTTC. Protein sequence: CASSQGGSGRLNNEQFF.

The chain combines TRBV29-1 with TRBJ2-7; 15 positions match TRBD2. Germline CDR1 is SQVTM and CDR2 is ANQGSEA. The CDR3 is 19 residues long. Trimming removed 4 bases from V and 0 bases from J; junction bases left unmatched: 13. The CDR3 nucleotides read TGCAGCGTTGGGGAACCGGGACTAGCGGGAGGACCAAACTCCTACGAGCAGTACTTC. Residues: CSVGEPGLAGGPNSYEQYF.

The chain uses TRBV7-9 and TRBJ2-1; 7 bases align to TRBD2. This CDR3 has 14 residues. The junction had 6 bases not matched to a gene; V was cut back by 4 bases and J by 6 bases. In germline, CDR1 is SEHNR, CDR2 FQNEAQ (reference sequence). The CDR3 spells CASSSSGDLNEQFF. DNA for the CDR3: TGTGCCAGCAGCTCAAGCGGGGACCTCAATGAGCAGTTCTTC.

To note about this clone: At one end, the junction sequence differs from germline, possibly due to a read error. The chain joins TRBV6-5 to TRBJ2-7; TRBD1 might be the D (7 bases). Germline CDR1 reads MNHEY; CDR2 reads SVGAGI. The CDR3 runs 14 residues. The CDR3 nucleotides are TGTGTCAGCAGGGGGGACAGACCGTACGAGGGGCAGTACTTC. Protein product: CVSRGDRPYEGQYF.

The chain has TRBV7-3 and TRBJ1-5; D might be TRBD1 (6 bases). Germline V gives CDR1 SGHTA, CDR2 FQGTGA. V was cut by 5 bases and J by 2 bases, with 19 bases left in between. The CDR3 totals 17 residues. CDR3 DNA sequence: TGTGCCAGCAGCCCGTCTGCGGGGGGCTGGGGCAATCAGCCCCAGCATTTT. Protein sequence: CASSPSAGGWGNQPQHF.

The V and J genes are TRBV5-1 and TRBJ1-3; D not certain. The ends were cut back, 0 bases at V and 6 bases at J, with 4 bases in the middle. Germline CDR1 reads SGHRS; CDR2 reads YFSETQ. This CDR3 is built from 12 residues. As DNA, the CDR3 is TGCGCCAGCAGCTTGGTAGTAAACACCATATATTTT. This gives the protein CASSLVVNTIYF.